Each of the 5 T cell receptor beta chains below was sequenced from the same sample in a study of early T cells in non-severe SARS-CoV-2 infection. TCRdb itself ran the 5' RACE reads through MiXCR, one entry per CDR3 protein. The sample yields fewer than 60,000 distinct CDR3 sequences, 12% seen once. Sequencing used whole blood. The receptors shown here come from an adult who was a healthcare worker with PCR-confirmed SARS-CoV-2 infection or an uninfected control (not recorded which).

This clonotype came up a few times. This chain joins TRBV20-1 and TRBJ2-3; a possible D gene is TRBD2 (6 bases). Deletions cut 8 bases from V and 4 bases from J, with 19 bases between. Germline assignment: CDR1 DFQATT and CDR2 SNEGSKA (reference sequence). The CDR3 covers 14 residues. The CDR3 here is CSFSYEGTADTQYF. In DNA, the CDR3 is TGCAGTTTTTCCTACGAAGGGACTGCAGATACGCAGTATTTT.

This clonotype has ten or more counts. The rearrangement links TRBV6-6 to TRBJ2-2; a weak D match, TRBD2 (6 bases). The CDR3 is made up of 13 amino acids. Between the trimmed V and J ends, which lost 7 bases and 7 bases, there was a span of 13 bases. Germline CDR1 MNHNY, CDR2 SVGAGI (reference sequence). The CDR3 bases are TGTGCCAGCAACCGGGGGTCGCACGGGGAGCTGTTTTTT. It encodes CASNRGSHGELFF.

This clonotype has only a few counts. The chain couples TRBV11-2 to TRBJ2-3, with 9 bases that match TRBD2. Germline CDR1 and CDR2: SGHAT and FQNNGV. The trim removed 3 bases at V and 5 bases at J, leaving 6 bases unmatched. This CDR3 is built from 15 residues. In nucleotides, the CDR3 is TGTGCCAGCAGCTTCGGCGGGAGGGCGGAAGATACGCAGTATTTT. This encodes CASSFGGRAEDTQYF.

The chain is built from TRBV29-1 and TRBJ1-2, with a tentative D call TRBD1 (5 bases). Germline V gives CDR1 SQVTM, CDR2 ANQGSEA. Trimming pared 4 bases from V and 3 bases from J, leaving 12 bases between. The CDR3 totals 13 residues. Here the CDR3 reads CSVASGGDYGYTF. CDR3 bases: TGCAGCGTTGCCTCCGGAGGGGACTATGGCTACACCTTC.

This clonotype was seen ten or more times. The rearrangement links TRBV6-1 to TRBJ2-7; TRBD1 aligns across 8 bases. Losses at the gene ends were 4 bases for V and 0 bases for J; bases not matched to a gene: 5. The germline V gene has CDR1 MNHNS and CDR2 SASEGT. The CDR3 sequence is 15 residues long. CDR3 amino acids: CASSGLGQASYEQYF. For the CDR3, the DNA is TGTGCCAGCAGTGGATTGGGACAGGCCTCCTACGAGCAGTACTTC.